This TCR beta chain was sequenced during a study of blood T cell repertoires in COVID-19. On the study more broadly: From the United States, Italy and Spain came samples of acute and convalescent COVID-19. T cells, B-cell-depleted T cells, or PBMCs supplied cDNA or gDNA.

The germline CDR1 and CDR2 sequences are GTSNPN and SVGIG (reference sequence). V was clipped by 4 bases and J by 2 bases, with 15 bases between them. The CDR3 has 16 residues. Profiled with immunoSEQ multiplex PCR; TCRdb holds only in-frame clones, not every one. The data hold 35,000 to 45,000 clones, with under 90% observed a single time. This chain uses TRBV30 with TRBJ1-6; D is possibly TRBD1 (5 bases). Sequenced sample: peripheral blood. The receptor was isolated from a human donor in a cohort sampled during active COVID-19. The CDR3 is CAWTSPQGAYNSPLHF. For the CDR3, the DNA is TGTGCCTGGACCTCCCCCCAGGGTGCCTATAATTCACCCCTCCACTTT.